This entry lists 2 T cell receptor beta chains sequenced from one sample in a study of OX40 agonist ivuxolimab in advanced cancers. Measured with immunoSEQ multiplex PCR; TCRdb has only the in-frame clones, and not every one. The sample lists some 89,000 clones, 80% to 90% occurring once. Specimen: CD4+ or CD8+ T cells sorted from blood, collected in a trial of the OX40 agonist ivuxolimab. The receptors were sampled from an adult with an advanced solid tumor such as melanoma, head and neck, liver or kidney cancer.

The CDR3 protein is CASKGTYGYTF. CDR3 DNA sequence: TGCGCCAGCAAAGGGACCTATGGCTACACCTTC. The genes are TRBV5-1 and TRBJ1-2, with a weak D call TRBD1 (5 bases). The V gene lost 6 bases and the J gene lost 4 bases, with 7 bases spanning the gap. CDR1 and CDR2 from the germline V gene are SGHRS and YFSETQ. This CDR3 comprises 11 residues.

This rearrangement joins TRBV7-3 to TRBJ2-5; the match to TRBD2 covers 10 bases. The germline V gene encodes CDR1 SGHTA and CDR2 FQGTGA. J lost 5 bases, V lost 5 bases, and 8 bases had no gene match. This CDR3 has 15 amino acids. In DNA, the CDR3 is TGTGCCAGCAGCCAACTAGCGGGGTTCGGGGAGACCCAGTACTTC. Protein product: CASSQLAGFGETQYF.